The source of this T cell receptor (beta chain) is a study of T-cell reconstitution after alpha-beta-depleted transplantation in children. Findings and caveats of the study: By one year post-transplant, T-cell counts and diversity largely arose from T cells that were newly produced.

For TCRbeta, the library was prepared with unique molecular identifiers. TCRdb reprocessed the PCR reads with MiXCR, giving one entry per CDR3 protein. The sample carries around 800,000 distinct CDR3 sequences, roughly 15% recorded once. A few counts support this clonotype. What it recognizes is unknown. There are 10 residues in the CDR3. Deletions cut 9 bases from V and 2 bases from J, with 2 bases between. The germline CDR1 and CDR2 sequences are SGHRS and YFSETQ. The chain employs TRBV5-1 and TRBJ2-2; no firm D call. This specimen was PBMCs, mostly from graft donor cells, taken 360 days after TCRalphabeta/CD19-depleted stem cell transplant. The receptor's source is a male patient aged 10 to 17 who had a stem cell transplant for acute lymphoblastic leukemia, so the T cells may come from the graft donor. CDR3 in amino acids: CANNTGELFF. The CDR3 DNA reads TGCGCCAACAACACCGGGGAGCTGTTTTTT.